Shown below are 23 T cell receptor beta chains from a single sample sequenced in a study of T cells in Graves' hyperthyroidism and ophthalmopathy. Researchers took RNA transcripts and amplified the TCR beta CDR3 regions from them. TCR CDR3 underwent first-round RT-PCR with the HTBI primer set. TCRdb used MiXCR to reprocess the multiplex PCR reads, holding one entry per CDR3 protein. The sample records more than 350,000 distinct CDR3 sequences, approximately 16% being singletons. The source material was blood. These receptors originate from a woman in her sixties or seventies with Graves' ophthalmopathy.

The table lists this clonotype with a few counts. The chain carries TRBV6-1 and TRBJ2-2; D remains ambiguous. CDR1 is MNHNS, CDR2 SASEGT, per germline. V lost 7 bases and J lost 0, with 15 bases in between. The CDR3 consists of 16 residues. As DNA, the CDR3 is TGTGCCAGCACCTCCACGGGCAGACCGAACACCGGGGAGCTGTTTTTT. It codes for CASTSTGRPNTGELFF.

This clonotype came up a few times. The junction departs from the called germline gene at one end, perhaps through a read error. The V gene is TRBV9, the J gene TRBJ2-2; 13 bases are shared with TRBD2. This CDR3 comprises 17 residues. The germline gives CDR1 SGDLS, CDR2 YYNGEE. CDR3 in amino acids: CVSSKGNQGLAGGELFF. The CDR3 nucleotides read TGTGTCAGCAGCAAGGGAAACCAGGGACTAGCGGGAGGGGAGCTGTTTTTT.

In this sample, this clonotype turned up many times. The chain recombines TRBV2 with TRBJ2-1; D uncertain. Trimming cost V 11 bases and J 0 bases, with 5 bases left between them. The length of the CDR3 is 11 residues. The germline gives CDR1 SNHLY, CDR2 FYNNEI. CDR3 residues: CAESSYNEQFF. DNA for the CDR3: TGTGCCGAGAGCTCCTACAATGAGCAGTTCTTC. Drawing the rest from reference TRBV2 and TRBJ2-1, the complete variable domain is EPEVTQTPSHQVTQMGQEVILRCVPISNHLYFYWYRQILGQKVEFLVSFYNNEISEKSEIFDDQFSVERPDGSNFTLKIRSTKLEDSAMYFCAESSYNEQFFGPGTRLTVL.

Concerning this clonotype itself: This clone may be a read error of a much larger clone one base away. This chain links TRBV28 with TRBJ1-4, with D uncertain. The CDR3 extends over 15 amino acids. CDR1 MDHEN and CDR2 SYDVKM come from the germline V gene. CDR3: CTSSSMPNMDEKLFF. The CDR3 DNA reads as TGTACCAGCAGTTCTATGCCTAATATGGACGAAAAACTGTTTTTT.

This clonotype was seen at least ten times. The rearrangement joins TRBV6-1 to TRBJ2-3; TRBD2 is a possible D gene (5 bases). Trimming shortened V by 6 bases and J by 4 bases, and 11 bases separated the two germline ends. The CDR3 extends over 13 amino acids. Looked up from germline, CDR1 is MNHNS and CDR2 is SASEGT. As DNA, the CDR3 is TGTGCCAGCAGCCCGGGGATGGCAGATACGCAGTATTTT. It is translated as CASSPGMADTQYF.

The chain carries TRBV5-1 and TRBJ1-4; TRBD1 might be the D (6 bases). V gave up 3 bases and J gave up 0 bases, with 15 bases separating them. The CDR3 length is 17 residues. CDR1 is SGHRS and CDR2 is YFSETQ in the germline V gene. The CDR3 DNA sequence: TGCGCCAGCAGCTCGCAGGGGAGGTGGGCAACTAATGAAAAACTGTTTTTT. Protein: CASSSQGRWATNEKLFF.

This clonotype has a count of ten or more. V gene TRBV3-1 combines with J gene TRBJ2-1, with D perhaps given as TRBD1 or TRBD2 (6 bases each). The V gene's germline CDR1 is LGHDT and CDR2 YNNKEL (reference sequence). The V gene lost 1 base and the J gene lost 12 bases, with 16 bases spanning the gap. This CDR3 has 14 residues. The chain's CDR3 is CASSQGGVGTSQFF. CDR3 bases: TGTGCCAGCAGCCAAGGGGGGGTCGGGACATCGCAGTTCTTC.

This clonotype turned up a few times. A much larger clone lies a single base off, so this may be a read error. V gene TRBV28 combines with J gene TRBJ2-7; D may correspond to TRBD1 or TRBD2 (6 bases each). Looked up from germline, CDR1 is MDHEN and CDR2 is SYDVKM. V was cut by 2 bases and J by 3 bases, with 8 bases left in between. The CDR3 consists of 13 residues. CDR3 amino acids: CASSLRGVYEQYF. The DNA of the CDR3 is TGTGCCAGCAGTTTAAGGGGGGTCTACGAGCAGTACTTC.

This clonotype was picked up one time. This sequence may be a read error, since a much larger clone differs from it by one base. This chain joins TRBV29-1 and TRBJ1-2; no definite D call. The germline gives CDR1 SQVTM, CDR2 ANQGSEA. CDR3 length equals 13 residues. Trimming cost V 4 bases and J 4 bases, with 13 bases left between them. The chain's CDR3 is CSVAAARSYGYTF. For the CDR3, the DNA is TGCAGCGTTGCGGCAGCCCGCAGCTATGGCTACACCTTC.

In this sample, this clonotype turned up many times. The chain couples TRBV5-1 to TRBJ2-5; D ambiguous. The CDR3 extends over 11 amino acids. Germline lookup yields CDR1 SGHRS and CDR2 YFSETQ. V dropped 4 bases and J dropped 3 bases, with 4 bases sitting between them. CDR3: CASSGKETQYF. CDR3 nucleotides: TGCGCCAGCAGCGGAAAAGAGACCCAGTACTTC. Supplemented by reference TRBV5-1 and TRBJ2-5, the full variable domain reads KAGVTQTPRYLIKTRGQQVTLSCSPISGHRSVSWYQQTPGQGLQFLFEYFSETQRNKGNFPGRFSGRQFSNSRSEMNVSTLELGDSALYLCASSGKETQYFGPGTRLLVL.

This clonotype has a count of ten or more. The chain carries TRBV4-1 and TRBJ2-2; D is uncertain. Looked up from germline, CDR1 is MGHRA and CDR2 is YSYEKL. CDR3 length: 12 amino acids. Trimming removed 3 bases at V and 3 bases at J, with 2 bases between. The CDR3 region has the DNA TGCGCCAGCAGCCACCACACCGGGGAGCTGTTTTTT. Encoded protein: CASSHHTGELFF.

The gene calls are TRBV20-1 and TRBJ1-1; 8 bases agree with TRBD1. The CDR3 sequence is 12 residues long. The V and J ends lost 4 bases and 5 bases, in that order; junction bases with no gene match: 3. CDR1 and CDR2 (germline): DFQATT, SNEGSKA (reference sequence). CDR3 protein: CSATRGRTEAFF. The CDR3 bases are TGCAGTGCTACCAGGGGGCGGACTGAAGCTTTCTTT.

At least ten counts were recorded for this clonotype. As DNA, the CDR3 is TGTGCCAGCAGCATAGACACAAACTATGGCTACACCTTC. It translates to CASSIDTNYGYTF. The chain uses TRBV7-2 and TRBJ1-2; D unclear. Germline-derived CDR1 and CDR2 are SGHTA and FQGNSA. V lost 5 bases and J 2 bases, leaving 9 bases between the germline ends. This CDR3 region has 13 residues.

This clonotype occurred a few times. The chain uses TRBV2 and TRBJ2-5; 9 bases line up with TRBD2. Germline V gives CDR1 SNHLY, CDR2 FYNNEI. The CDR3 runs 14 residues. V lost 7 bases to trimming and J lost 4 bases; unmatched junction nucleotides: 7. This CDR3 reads CASNLAGVVETQYF. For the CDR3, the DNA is TGTGCCAGCAATTTAGCGGGAGTGGTAGAGACCCAGTACTTC.

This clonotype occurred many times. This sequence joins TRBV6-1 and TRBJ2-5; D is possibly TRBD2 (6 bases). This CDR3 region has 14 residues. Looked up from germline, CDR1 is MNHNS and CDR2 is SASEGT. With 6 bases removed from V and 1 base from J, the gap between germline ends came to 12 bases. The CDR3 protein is CASSPAGLQETQYF. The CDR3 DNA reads TGTGCCAGCAGCCCAGCGGGTCTCCAAGAGACCCAGTACTTC.

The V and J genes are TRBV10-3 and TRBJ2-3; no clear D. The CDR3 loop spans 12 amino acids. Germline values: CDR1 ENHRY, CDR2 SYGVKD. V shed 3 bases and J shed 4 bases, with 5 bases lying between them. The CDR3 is CAISDLADTQYF. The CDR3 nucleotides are TGTGCCATCAGTGACCTCGCAGATACGCAGTATTTT.

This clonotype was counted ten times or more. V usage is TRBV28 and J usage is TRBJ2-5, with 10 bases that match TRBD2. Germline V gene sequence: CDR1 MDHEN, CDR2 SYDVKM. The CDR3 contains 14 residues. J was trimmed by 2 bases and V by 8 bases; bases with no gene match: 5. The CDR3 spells CASCLAGGQETQYF. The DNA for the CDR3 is TGTGCCAGCTGCTTAGCGGGAGGTCAAGAGACCCAGTACTTC.

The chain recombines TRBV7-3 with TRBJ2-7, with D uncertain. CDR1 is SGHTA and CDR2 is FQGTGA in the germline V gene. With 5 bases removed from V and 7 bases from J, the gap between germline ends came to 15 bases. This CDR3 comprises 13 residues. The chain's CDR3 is CASSPVADQEQYF. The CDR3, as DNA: TGTGCCAGCAGCCCAGTCGCAGACCAGGAGCAGTACTTC.

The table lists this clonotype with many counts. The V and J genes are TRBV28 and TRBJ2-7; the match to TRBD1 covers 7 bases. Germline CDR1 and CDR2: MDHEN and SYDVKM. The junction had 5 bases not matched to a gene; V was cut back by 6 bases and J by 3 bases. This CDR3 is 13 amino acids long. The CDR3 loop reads CASRGGGDYEQYF. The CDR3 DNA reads TGTGCCAGCAGAGGGGGCGGAGACTACGAGCAGTACTTC.

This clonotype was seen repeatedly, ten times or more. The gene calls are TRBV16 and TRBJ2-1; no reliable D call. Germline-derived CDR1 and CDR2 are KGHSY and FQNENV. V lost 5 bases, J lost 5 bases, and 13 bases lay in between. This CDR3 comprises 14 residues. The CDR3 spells CASSTSRTNNEQFF. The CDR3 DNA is TGTGCCAGCAGCACTTCCCGCACTAACAATGAGCAGTTCTTC.

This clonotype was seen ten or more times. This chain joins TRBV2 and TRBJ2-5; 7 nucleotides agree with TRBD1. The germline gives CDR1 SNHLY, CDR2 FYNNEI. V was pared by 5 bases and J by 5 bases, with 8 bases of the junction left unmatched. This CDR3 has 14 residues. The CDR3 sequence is CASSYHRGEETQYF. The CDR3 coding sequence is TGTGCCAGCAGTTACCACAGGGGTGAGGAGACCCAGTACTTC.

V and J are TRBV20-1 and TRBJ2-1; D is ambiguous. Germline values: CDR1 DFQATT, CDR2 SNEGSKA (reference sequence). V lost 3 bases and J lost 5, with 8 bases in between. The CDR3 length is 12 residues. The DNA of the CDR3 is TGCAGTGCTAGGGCCCGGAACAATGAGCAGTTCTTC. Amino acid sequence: CSARARNNEQFF.

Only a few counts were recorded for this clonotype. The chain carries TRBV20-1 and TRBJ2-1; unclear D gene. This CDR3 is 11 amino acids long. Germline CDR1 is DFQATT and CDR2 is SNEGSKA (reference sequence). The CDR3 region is CSVGSRNEQFF. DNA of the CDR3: TGCAGCGTGGGGTCCCGCAATGAGCAGTTCTTC.